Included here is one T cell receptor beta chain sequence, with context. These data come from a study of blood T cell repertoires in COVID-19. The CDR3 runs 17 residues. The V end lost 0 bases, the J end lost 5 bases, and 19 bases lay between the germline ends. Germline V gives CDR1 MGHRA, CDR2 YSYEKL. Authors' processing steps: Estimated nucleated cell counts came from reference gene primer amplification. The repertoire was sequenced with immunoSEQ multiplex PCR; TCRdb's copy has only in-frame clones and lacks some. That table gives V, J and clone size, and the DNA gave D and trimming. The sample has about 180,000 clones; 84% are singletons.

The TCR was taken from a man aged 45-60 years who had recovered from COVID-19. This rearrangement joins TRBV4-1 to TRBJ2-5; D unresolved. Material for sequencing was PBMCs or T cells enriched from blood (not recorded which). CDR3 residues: CASSQENLVSPRETQYF. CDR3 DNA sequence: TGCGCCAGCAGCCAAGAGAATCTTGTATCACCTCGGGAGACCCAGTACTTC.